This is a list of T cell receptor beta chains from one sample in a study of siplizumab effects on memory and regulatory T cells. Profiling relied on immunoSEQ multiplex PCR, and the TCRdb table lists in-frame clones only, not all of them. The profile covers about 100,000 clones, with around 90% appearing a single time and around 2.7% taken by the ten largest. What was sequenced was CD4+ T cells sorted from blood. The receptors shown here come from a human donor in good health. Some clones in this sample may be carry-over from other donors' samples. The CDR3 runs from the conserved cysteine through the conserved F or W. Fields, in order: clone size, D gene, V gene, J gene, CDR3 length, CDR3 DNA, CDR3 protein. The D gene is left open where the match is weak. Only some rows state a clone size, as once, few, many or a class for expanded clones.

-	-	TRBV2	TRBJ2-5	12	TGTGCCAGCAGGGGGGCACTGGAGACCCAGTACTTC	CASRGALETQYF
-	-	TRBV5-4	TRBJ2-7	14	TGTGCCAGCAGCACAGGACAGTCCGGGAACGAGCAGTACTTC	CASSTGQSGNEQYF
-	TRBD1	TRBV5-1	TRBJ1-6	14	TGCGCCAGCAGTACGGACAGGGGGCGAACACCCCTCCACTTT	CASSTDRGRTPLHF
-	-	TRBV28	TRBJ2-7	12	TGTGCCAGCAGTTTACCGGACAGGGAGGGGTACTTC	CASSLPDREGYF
-	TRBD1	TRBV7-3	TRBJ2-1	16	TGTGCCAGCAGCTCGACCGGGACAGGGCACCTTGTTGAGCAGTTCTTC	CASSSTGTGHLVEQFF
-	-	TRBV19	TRBJ2-7	12	TGTGCCAGTAGTAGGGACGGCTACGAGCAGTACTTC	CASSRDGYEQYF
-	-	TRBV6-6	TRBJ1-5	14	TGTGCCAGCAGTTACTCTGCAGTCAATCAGCCCCAGCATTTT	CASSYSAVNQPQHF
once	-	TRBV11-3	TRBJ1-6	13	TGTGCCAGCAGCTTAACAGGGAATTCACCCCTCCACTTT	CASSLTGNSPLHF
-	TRBD1	TRBV23-1	TRBJ2-4	20	TGCGCCAGCAGTCTTGTAGGGGCAGGGGGTACCAACAGAGCCAAAAACATTCAGTACTTC	CASSLVGAGGTNRAKNIQYF
-	TRBD1	TRBV9	TRBJ1-2	15	TGTGCCAGCAACTCTGGAGGACAGGCCTTTTATGGCTACACCTTC	CASNSGGQAFYGYTF
-	-	TRBV28	TRBJ2-7	13	TGTGCCAGCAGTTTGGGGCGATACTACGAGCAGTACTTC	CASSLGRYYEQYF
once	-	TRBV18	TRBJ1-1	13	TGTGCCAGCTCATCTGGGGCTGACACTGAAGCTTTCTTT	CASSSGADTEAFF
-	-	TRBV5-1	TRBJ2-3	16	TGCGCCAGCAGCTTGGAAGCCGTCGCAGGCACAGATACGCAGTATTTT	CASSLEAVAGTDTQYF
-	TRBD1	TRBV19	TRBJ1-2	15	TGTGCCAGTTGCCGAGCCGGGACAGGGGGCAGGGGCTACACCTTC	CASCRAGTGGRGYTF
-	-	TRBV15	TRBJ2-1	16	TGTGCCACCAGCAGGGAATGGGGTTTCCCCTACAATGAGCAGTTCTTC	CATSREWGFPYNEQFF
few	-	TRBV25-1	TRBJ1-1	11	TGTGCCAGCATCCTGGGGATGTGGGCTTTCTTT	CASILGMWAFF
once	TRBD2	TRBV7-2	TRBJ2-1	16	TGTGCCAGCAGCCCGGGACTAGCGGGGTCTTTCAATGAGCAGTTCTTC	CASSPGLAGSFNEQFF
once	-	TRBV5-8	TRBJ1-5	15	TGTGCCAGCAGCAGGACCGTCCATAGCAATCAGCCCCAGCATTTT	CASSRTVHSNQPQHF
-	-	TRBV19	TRBJ1-4	17	TGTGCCAGTAGTCCGAACGAAGGGGCACAGATTAATGAAAAACTGTTTTTT	CASSPNEGAQINEKLFF
-	-	TRBV7-6	TRBJ2-1	12	TGTGCCAGCAGCCCATCAGGGAATGAGCAGTTCTTC	CASSPSGNEQFF
-	-	TRBV19	TRBJ1-1	13	TGTGCCAGTAAACGGCTCGTGAACACTGAAGCTTTCTTT	CASKRLVNTEAFF
-	-	TRBV6-5	TRBJ1-5	14	TGTGCCAGCAGCCTCCAGAGTAGCAATCAGCCCCAGCATTTT	CASSLQSSNQPQHF
-	-	TRBV9	TRBJ2-5	12	TGTGCCAGCAGCGCCTCTGAAGAGACCCAGTACTTC	CASSASEETQYF
-	-	TRBV11-2	TRBJ2-2	15	TGTGCCAGCAGCTTAGGTGGAGTTAACACCGGGGAGCTGTTTTTT	CASSLGGVNTGELFF